This T cell receptor beta chain comes out of a study of tumor-infiltrating lymphocytes in primary liver carcinoma. The overall study: The five patients, who were men and women, ranged in age from 30 to 69 years.

A primer in the constant region served to generate TCR beta cDNA from 450 to 650 ng of total RNA. Three rounds of nested multiplex PCR with slightly modified ARM-PCR produced TCR beta libraries. Investigators reported that the first two PCR rounds, at around 11 cycles each, used TRBV1-TRBV30 forward primers with a C-beta reverse primer. TCRdb reanalysed the multiplex PCR reads using MiXCR and keeps one entry per CDR3 protein. The profile shows 300,000 to 400,000 distinct CDR3 sequences, about 62% of them singletons. Overall study results and limits: There was no comparison of CD4+ and CD8+ repertoires, as samples were bulk unsorted.

As concerns this clonotype: Its cognate antigen is unknown.

The CDR3 has 12 amino acids. Germline-derived CDR1 and CDR2 are SQVTM and ANQGSEA. Unsorted whole blood supplied the blood RNA, and germline DNA was isolated too. This TCR was sampled from a middle-aged man with primary liver carcinoma and hepatitis B virus infection. J is TRBJ2-1 and V is TRBV29-1; D remains ambiguous. The specimen sequenced was peripheral blood. CDR3: CSVYPPSAGQFF. In DNA form, the CDR3 reads TGCAGTGTGTACCCCCCATCTGCTGGGCAGTTCTTC.